One T cell receptor (beta chain) is described in this entry. Its target is unknown. Next came a second PCR, run for roughly 6 to 11 cycles, which used a sample-barcoded 5' primer along with a J-beta primer mix. TCRdb re-called the 5' RACE reads through MiXCR, storing one row per CDR3 protein. The data show about 1.4 million distinct CDR3 sequences, roughly 64% seen once. Germline V gene data show CDR1 as SGHAT and CDR2 as FQNNGV. CDR3 size: 15 residues. After removal of 4 bases from V and 2 bases from J, the junction contained 7 bases not matched to a gene. The sample originates from a study of blood T cells in healthy people across ages. About the research overall: About one barcoded beta molecule was captured per two T cells (by template switching). Findings and caveats of the study: Donor CMV infection status was unknown, possibly confounding age-related changes in expanded clonotypes.

A minimum of 6 micrograms of total RNA was extracted per sample. The V call is TRBV11-2, the J call TRBJ2-5; 7 bases line up with TRBD1. The receptor's source is a man aged 18 to 29 in good health. Specimen: blood. The chain's CDR3 is CASSSTWDSQETQYF. The CDR3 DNA is TGTGCCAGCAGCTCGACTTGGGACAGTCAAGAGACCCAGTACTTC.